Following are 24 T cell receptor beta chains from one sample sequenced in a study of cytomegalovirus exposure and HLA in healthy donors. 60 Vbeta and 13 Jbeta primers were used in PCR. TCRdb keeps only in-frame clones here, not all; method: immunoSEQ multiplex PCR. Among roughly 120,000 clones, about four fifths were seen once, and the ten largest hold around a fifth. The sequenced material came from PBMCs. The receptor source for this set is a man between 25 and 39 years old in good health and CMV-seropositive.

Only a few counts were recorded for this clone. The chain employs TRBV7-2 and TRBJ1-2; tentative D call: TRBD1 (5 bases). The CDR3 runs to 15 residues. V was shortened by 1 base and J by 3 bases, with 12 bases between the two germline ends. Germline loops: CDR1 SGHTA, CDR2 FQGNSA. In DNA, the CDR3 is TGTGCCAGCAGCTTAGTTTCGCAGGGTCACTATGGCTACACCTTC. This sequence encodes CASSLVSQGHYGYTF.

V and J are TRBV19 and TRBJ2-5; D is undetermined. V was clipped by 3 bases and J by 3 bases, with 8 bases between them. Germline values: CDR1 LNHDA, CDR2 SQIVND (reference sequence). The CDR3 spans 13 residues. The chain's CDR3 is CASSMDAEETQYF. CDR3 DNA: TGTGCCAGTAGTATGGATGCGGAAGAGACCCAGTACTTC.

The chain carries TRBV6-7 and TRBJ2-1; the match to TRBD2 covers 12 bases. TRBV6-7 is designated an ORF whose function remains uncertain. Trimming at V came to 4 bases and at J to 5 bases, leaving 3 bases not matched to a gene. This CDR3 is 15 amino acids long. CDR3 in amino acids: CASSLLAGGHNEQFF. The CDR3 DNA follows: TGTGCCAGCAGTTTACTAGCGGGGGGTCACAATGAGCAGTTCTTC.

This chain uses TRBV27 with TRBJ1-2; possibly TRBD1 for D (5 bases). This CDR3 contains 14 residues. The ends were cut back, 5 bases at V and 4 bases at J, with 14 bases in the middle. In germline, CDR1 is MNHEY, CDR2 SMNVEV (reference sequence). The CDR3 bases are TGTGCCAGCAGTGTCACGGACACCTCCTATGGCTACACCTTC. This gives the protein CASSVTDTSYGYTF.

J is TRBJ1-4 and V is TRBV5-6, with 7 bases identical to TRBD1. Looked up from germline, CDR1 is SGHDT and CDR2 is YYEEEE. The V and J ends lost 3 bases and 5 bases, in that order; junction bases with no gene match: 7. The CDR3 consists of 15 residues. CDR3 region: CASSSQGSWNEKLFF. DNA for the CDR3: TGTGCCAGCAGCTCACAGGGGAGTTGGAATGAAAAACTGTTTTTT.

This clone was seen only a few times. At one end the junction does not follow the germline gene, possibly because of a read error. The J gene is TRBJ1-5, the V gene TRBV18; D gene uncertain. Germline V gene sequence: CDR1 KGHSH, CDR2 LQKENI. This CDR3 has 15 residues. The CDR3 DNA reads TGTGCCAGCTCGCCACCGGGAGGGAGAGATCAGCCCCAGCATTTT. Translation gives CASSPPGGRDQPQHF.

This rearrangement joins TRBV10-2 to TRBJ2-1; D call uncertain. This CDR3 has 11 amino acids. V was shortened by 5 bases and J by 7 bases, with 6 bases between the two germline ends. Germline V gene lookup returns CDR1 WSHSY and CDR2 SAAADI. CDR3 DNA: TGCGCCAGCAGTCAGGTGAATGAGCAGTTCTTC. It is translated as CASSQVNEQFF.

In its sample, this clone was seen once. V usage is TRBV6-1 and J usage is TRBJ1-6; D is possibly TRBD1 (6 bases). CDR1 is MNHNS, CDR2 SASEGT, per germline. The V gene lost 5 bases and the J gene lost 13 bases, with 21 bases spanning the gap. CDR3 length: 15 residues. CDR3 region: CASSPLDSQIVPLHF. DNA for the CDR3: TGTGCCAGCAGTCCGTTGGACAGTCAAATAGTTCCCCTCCACTTT.

The V gene is TRBV4-1, the J gene TRBJ2-5; 9 bases fit TRBD2. J gave up 5 bases and V 4 bases, and 11 bases lay outside the gene matches. Looked up from germline, CDR1 is MGHRA and CDR2 is YSYEKL. The CDR3 has 16 residues. CDR3 residues: CASSLKGRGGRETQYF. For the CDR3, the DNA is TGCGCCAGCAGCCTTAAAGGGCGGGGGGGTAGGGAGACCCAGTACTTC.

This chain links TRBV4-2 with TRBJ1-2; tentative D call: TRBD1 (5 bases). This CDR3 region has 14 residues. With 4 bases removed from V and 2 bases from J, the gap between germline ends came to 11 bases. CDR1 and CDR2 from the germline V gene are LGHNA and YNFKEQ. The CDR3 here is CASSPGTENYGYTF. The CDR3 nucleotides are TGTGCCAGCAGCCCGGGGACTGAAAACTATGGCTACACCTTC.

This clone was recorded once. This sequence joins TRBV7-8 and TRBJ1-1; the D gene is possibly TRBD1 (5 bases). V lost 5 bases to trimming and J lost 3 bases, with 13 bases between them. This CDR3 comprises 14 residues. Germline lookup yields CDR1 SGHVS and CDR2 FQNEAQ. The CDR3 DNA reads TGTGCCAGCAGCGCACTTCCCAGGGACACTGAAGCTTTCTTT. Translating gives CASSALPRDTEAFF.

Note on this clone: An end of the junction differs from the germline gene, which may be a read error. V gene TRBV6-1 combines with J gene TRBJ1-5; D is undetermined. Germline CDR1 MNHNS, CDR2 SASEGT. The length of the CDR3 is 10 residues. The CDR3 DNA is TGTGCCAGCAGCGACTACCGGATTATTTTT. Its translation is CASSDYRIIF.

This clone was detected a few times. The chain carries TRBV6-1 and TRBJ1-1; 12 bases fit TRBD1. The germline CDR1 and CDR2 sequences are MNHNS and SASEGT. The CDR3 sequence is 14 residues long. The ends lost 6 bases at V and 6 bases at J; junction bases unmatched: 5. As DNA, the CDR3 is TGTGCCAGCAGGTCCGGGACAGGGGGCTCTGAAGCTTTCTTT. This codes for CASRSGTGGSEAFF.

The CDR3 DNA follows: TGTGCCAGTAGTATACCAGGGGGAGTCACAGAGACCCAGTACTTC. This sequence encodes CASSIPGGVTETQYF. This rearrangement joins TRBV19 to TRBJ2-5, with 7 bases identical to TRBD1. Germline trimming cut 2 bases from V and 4 bases from J; bases unmatched to any gene: 7. The length of the CDR3 is 15 residues. Germline values: CDR1 LNHDA, CDR2 SQIVND (reference sequence).

The V call is TRBV4-1, the J call TRBJ2-7; weak D call: TRBD2 (6 bases). Germline V gene lookup returns CDR1 MGHRA and CDR2 YSYEKL. The CDR3 totals 16 residues. With 0 bases removed from V and 3 bases from J, the gap between germline ends came to 15 bases. CDR3 residues: CASSQEQSGDFYEQYV. The CDR3 region has the DNA TGCGCCAGCAGCCAAGAGCAGTCGGGGGACTTCTACGAGCAGTACGTC.

V usage is TRBV30 and J usage is TRBJ1-6, with unresolved D. The CDR3 extends over 15 amino acids. Trimming left V 3 bases short and J 8 bases short, with 17 bases between. Germline values: CDR1 GTSNPN, CDR2 SVGIG (reference sequence). The CDR3 sequence: CAWSRSGFDDSPLHF. DNA of the CDR3: TGTGCCTGGAGCCGATCAGGATTTGATGATTCACCCCTCCACTTT. The full variable domain, in which reference TRBV30 and TRBJ1-6 provide the parts outside the CDR3, is SQTIHQWPATLVQPVGSPLSLECTVEGTSNPNLYWYRQAAGRGLQLLFYSVGIGQISSEVPQNLSASRPQDRQFILSSKKLLLSDSGFYLCAWSRSGFDDSPLHFGNGTRLTVT.

The gene calls are TRBV5-1 and TRBJ2-1; D call uncertain. The V gene's germline CDR1 is SGHRS and CDR2 YFSETQ. The V end lost 4 bases, the J end lost 3 bases, and 8 bases lay between the germline ends. The CDR3 contains 13 residues. The CDR3 nucleotides are TGCGCCAGCAGCCCCTTAAACTACAATGAGCAGTTCTTC. This gives the protein CASSPLNYNEQFF.

The chain carries TRBV27 and TRBJ1-1; 7 bases are shared with TRBD1. Germline CDR1 reads MNHEY; CDR2 reads SMNVEV (reference sequence). CDR3 length: 15 residues. The junction had 9 bases not matched to a gene; V was cut back by 6 bases and J by 2 bases. The CDR3 bases are TGTGCCAGCAGACTTAACCAGGGGGATAACACTGAAGCTTTCTTT. Its translation is CASRLNQGDNTEAFF.

This clone appeared a few times. The V gene is TRBV6-1, the J gene TRBJ2-7; D is undetermined. Germline V gene data show CDR1 as MNHNS and CDR2 as SASEGT. V lost 5 bases to trimming and J lost 5 bases, with 19 bases between them. This CDR3 region has 15 residues. The DNA of the CDR3 is TGTGCCAGCAGTCCAAACACAAGGCCACAGCACGAGCAGTACTTC. Translated: CASSPNTRPQHEQYF.

The chain employs TRBV11-2 and TRBJ2-1, with 9 bases matching TRBD1. Germline assignment: CDR1 SGHAT and CDR2 FQNNGV. This CDR3 contains 15 residues. The ends lost 1 base at V and 9 bases at J; junction bases unmatched: 7. CDR3 loop: CASSLVKQGAFEQFF. Written as DNA, the CDR3 is TGTGCCAGCAGCTTAGTGAAACAGGGGGCTTTTGAGCAGTTCTTC. Full variable domain (missing parts from reference TRBV11-2 and TRBJ2-1): EAGVAQSPRYKIIEKRQSVAFWCNPISGHATLYWYQQILGQGPKLLIQFQNNGVVDDSQLPKDRFSAERLKGVDSTLKIQPAKLEDSAVYLCASSLVKQGAFEQFFGPGTRLTVL.

CDR3: CASSRGQGMSSTEAFF. The CDR3 DNA sequence: TGTGCCAGCTCACGAGGCCAGGGGATGAGCTCCACTGAAGCTTTCTTT. The chain recombines TRBV18 with TRBJ1-1; a weak D match, TRBD1 (6 bases). Germline-derived CDR1 and CDR2 are KGHSH and LQKENI. The CDR3 is 16 amino acids. The V and J ends lost 4 bases and 4 bases respectively, with 19 bases between them.

The chain uses TRBV7-7 and TRBJ2-2; TRBD1 is a possible D gene (5 bases). Looked up from germline, CDR1 is SSHAT and CDR2 is FNYEAQ (reference sequence). The CDR3 consists of 14 residues. Trimming stripped 0 bases from V and 6 bases from J, with 8 bases between. CDR3 sequence: CASSLAQGAGELFF. The CDR3 DNA reads TGTGCCAGCAGCTTAGCCCAGGGTGCCGGGGAGCTGTTTTTT.

This chain connects TRBV5-1 to TRBJ2-3; D perhaps matches TRBD2 (6 bases). V was cut by 5 bases and J by 3 bases, with 13 bases left in between. In germline, CDR1 is SGHRS, CDR2 YFSETQ. The CDR3 length is 14 residues. CDR3 region: CASRDISGTDTQYF. As DNA, the CDR3 is TGCGCCAGCAGGGATATAAGCGGGACAGATACGCAGTATTTT.

The V gene is TRBV6-6, the J gene TRBJ2-7; 11 nucleotides line up with TRBD2. Germline V gives CDR1 MNHNY, CDR2 SVGAGI (reference sequence). Trimming removed 0 bases from V and 2 bases from J; junction bases left unmatched: 3. This CDR3 has 16 amino acids. For the CDR3, the DNA is TGTGCCAGCAGTTACTCTATGGGACTAGCGGCCTACGAGCAGTACGTC. Translated, it gives CASSYSMGLAAYEQYV.